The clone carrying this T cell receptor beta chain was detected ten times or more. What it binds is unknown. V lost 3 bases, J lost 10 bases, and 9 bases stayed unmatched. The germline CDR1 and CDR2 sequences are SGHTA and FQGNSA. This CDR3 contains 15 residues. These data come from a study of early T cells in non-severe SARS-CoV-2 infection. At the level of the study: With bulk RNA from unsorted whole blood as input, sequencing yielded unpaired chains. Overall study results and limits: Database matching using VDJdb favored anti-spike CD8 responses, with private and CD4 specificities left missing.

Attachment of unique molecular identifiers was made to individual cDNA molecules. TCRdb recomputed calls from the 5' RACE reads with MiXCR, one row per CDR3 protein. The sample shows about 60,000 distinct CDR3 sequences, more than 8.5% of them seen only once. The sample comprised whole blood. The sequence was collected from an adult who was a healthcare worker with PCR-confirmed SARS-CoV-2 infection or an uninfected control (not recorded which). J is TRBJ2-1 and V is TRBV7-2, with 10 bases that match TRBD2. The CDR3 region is CASSFLSSGRGEQFF. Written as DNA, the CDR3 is TGTGCCAGCAGCTTTTTGTCTAGCGGGAGAGGGGAGCAGTTCTTC.